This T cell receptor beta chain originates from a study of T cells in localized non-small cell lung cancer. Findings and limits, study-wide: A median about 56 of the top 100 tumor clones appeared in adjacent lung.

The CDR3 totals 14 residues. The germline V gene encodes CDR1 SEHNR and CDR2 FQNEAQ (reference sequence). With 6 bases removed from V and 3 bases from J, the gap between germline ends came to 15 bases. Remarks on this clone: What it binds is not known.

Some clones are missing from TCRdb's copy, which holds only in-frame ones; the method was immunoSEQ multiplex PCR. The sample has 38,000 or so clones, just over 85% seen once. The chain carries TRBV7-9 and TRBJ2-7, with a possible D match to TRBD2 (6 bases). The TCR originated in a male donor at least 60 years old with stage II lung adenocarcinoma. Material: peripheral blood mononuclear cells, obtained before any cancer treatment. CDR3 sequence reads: CASSFSGTDYEQYF. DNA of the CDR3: TGTGCCAGCAGTTTCTCCGGGACTGACTACGAGCAGTACTTC.